These T cell receptor beta chains were read from a single sample in a study of blood T cell repertoires in COVID-19. The method was immunoSEQ multiplex PCR; TCRdb's version includes in-frame clones alone and lacks a portion of them. Of approximately 63,000 clones in the sample, 86% were seen once. The sample comprised peripheral blood. These receptors came from a woman older than 75 with acute or convalescent COVID-19. Each CDR3 is given with its conserved first and last residue. Fields, in order: D gene, J gene, V gene, clone size, CDR3 length, CDR3 protein, CDR3 DNA. A D gene is named only where the DNA matches it firmly. The listing skips clone size in some rows; elsewhere it reads once, few, many or a size class.

D: NA
J: TRBJ2-7
V: TRBV19
size: NA
length: 12
CDR3: CASGGRAGEQYF
DNA: TGTGCCTCTGGGGGCAGGGCGGGCGAGCAGTACTTC

D: NA
J: TRBJ1-4
V: TRBV5-1
size: NA
length: 18
CDR3: CASSLKPHGGTTNEKLFF
DNA: TGCGCCAGCAGCTTAAAGCCCCACGGCGGCACAACTAATGAAAAACTGTTTTTT

D: NA
J: TRBJ1-1
V: TRBV12-3/TRBV12-4
size: once
length: 13
CDR3: CASSPGGNTEAFF
DNA: TGTGCCAGCAGCCCGGGGGGGAACACTGAAGCTTTCTTT

D: TRBD2
J: TRBJ2-1
V: TRBV18
size: NA
length: 17
CDR3: CASSPLVTSGGYNEQFF
DNA: TGTGCCAGCTCACCACTCGTGACTAGCGGGGGCTACAATGAGCAGTTCTTC

D: NA
J: TRBJ2-1
V: TRBV28
size: NA
length: 16
CDR3: CASSLGLASSYNEQFF
DNA: TGTGCCAGCAGCCTAGGACTGGCGAGCTCCTACAATGAGCAGTTCTTC

D: NA
J: TRBJ2-7
V: TRBV30
size: NA
length: 14
CDR3: CAWSIALKTSEQYF
DNA: TGTGCCTGGAGTATAGCGCTGAAAACGTCCGAGCAGTACTTC

D: TRBD1
J: TRBJ1-6
V: TRBV18
size: NA
length: 22
CDR3: CASSPRVSKTGVKVPYNSPLHF
DNA: TGTGCCAGCTCACCACGGGTCTCCAAAACAGGGGTTAAGGTCCCCTATAATTCACCCCTCCACTTT

D: NA
J: TRBJ1-1
V: TRBV5-1
size: NA
length: 14
CDR3: CASSSTGVSTEAFF
DNA: TGCGCCAGCAGCTCGACAGGAGTGAGCACTGAAGCTTTCTTT

D: NA
J: TRBJ1-6
V: TRBV7-3
size: NA
length: 19
CDR3: CASSLLPTGKSSYNSPLHF
DNA: TGTGCCAGCAGCTTGCTACCGACAGGCAAAAGCTCCTATAATTCACCCCTCCACTTT

D: NA
J: TRBJ1-1
V: TRBV10-3
size: NA
length: 12
CDR3: CAIRQGATEAFF
DNA: TGTGCCATCAGACAGGGAGCCACTGAAGCTTTCTTT

D: NA
J: TRBJ1-5
V: TRBV10-3
size: NA
length: 13
CDR3: CAIKQGPNQPQHF
DNA: TGTGCCATCAAACAGGGACCCAATCAGCCCCAGCATTTT